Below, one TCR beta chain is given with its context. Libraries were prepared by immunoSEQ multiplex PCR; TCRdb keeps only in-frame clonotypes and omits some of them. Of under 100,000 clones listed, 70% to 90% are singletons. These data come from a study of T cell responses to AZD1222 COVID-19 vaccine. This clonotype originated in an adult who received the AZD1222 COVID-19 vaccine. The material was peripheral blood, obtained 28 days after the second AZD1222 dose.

DNA for the CDR3: TGTGCCAGCAGTGAATGGGCAGGGGGCGGGGAGACCCAGTACTTC. Its translation: CASSEWAGGGETQYF. The chain recombines TRBV25-1 with TRBJ2-5; 8 bases fit TRBD1. This CDR3 region has 15 residues. CDR1 MGHDK and CDR2 SYGVNS come from the germline V gene. J lost 5 bases, V lost 1 base, and 6 bases had no gene match.